The rows below give T cell receptor beta chains drawn from one sample of a study of cytomegalovirus exposure and HLA in healthy donors. Sequencing was performed with immunoSEQ multiplex PCR; in TCRdb, only in-frame clones are kept and a portion is missing. The sample contains approximately 130,000 clones, about 86% of which appear only once. The sample was PBMCs. The source is a woman in her 30s in good health and CMV-seronegative. Both conserved end residues are trimmed from each CDR3. Rows give clone size only sometimes, using once, few, many, or a class for an expanded clone.

>TRBJ2-4|TRBV7-9|.
ASTPDRGAKNIQY
>TRBJ1-4|TRBV5-1|.
ASSLGGQRANEKLF
>TRBJ2-7|TRBV18|.
ASSPYSSRRSYEQY
>TRBJ1-2|TRBV5-4|.
ASSQTGPGGYT
>TRBJ2-7|TRBV4-2|once
ASSQEDRILYEQY
>TRBJ2-4|TRBV5-6|.
ASSGGALVAKNIQY
>TRBJ2-4|TRBV29-1|.
SVETSGEDIQY
>TRBJ2-7|TRBV7-8|once
ASSTPRRQKPYEQY
>TRBJ1-5|TRBV19|few
ASRPVGRGNQPQH
>TRBJ1-2|TRBV6-5|few
ASSYSRFGTRD
>TRBJ2-1|TRBV19|.
ASSIVGRGSYNEQF
>TRBJ2-5|TRBV20-1|.
SVRGGETQY
>TRBJ2-1|TRBV10-3|.
AISGTSGANNEQF
>TRBJ1-2|TRBV5-5|.
ASSPPGTGVYGYT
>TRBJ1-4|TRBV9|.
ASSVGQVNEKLF
>TRBJ1-6|TRBV27|.
ASSAQSGGGRRSPLH
>.|TRBV19|.
ASAPLHRGFNEQY
>TRBJ2-1|TRBV15|once
ATSRDPPRGPYEQF
>TRBJ2-3|TRBV6-1|few
ASKYQREGGNTQY
>TRBJ2-7|TRBV10-3|.
AISAPGQGDYEQY
>TRBJ2-3|TRBV29-1|.
SVEGLTTDTQY
>TRBJ1-6|TRBV19|.
ASSIQTGGNSPLH
>TRBJ1-4|TRBV5-1|.
ASREPNRNEKLF
>TRBJ1-5|TRBV7-2|.
ASSLGASQPQH
>TRBJ1-1|TRBV7-2|.
ASSFGDRANTEAF
>TRBJ1-5|TRBV5-6|.
ASSLMDRGKWGNQPQH
>TRBJ2-3|TRBV6-5|.
ASSYEDSGTDTQY
>TRBJ2-7|TRBV18|.
ASSPPGLAGVGY
>TRBJ2-7|TRBV7-2|.
ASSWDRNEQY
>TRBJ1-1|TRBV2|few
ASSERTGSNTEAF
>.|TRBV30|.
AWAGGGYEQY
>.|TRBV7-9|.
ASSPRGTPHEQY
>TRBJ1-2|TRBV28|.
ASSFLSAGDGYT
>TRBJ1-2|TRBV7-2|.
ASSPQQGSGGYT
>TRBJ2-7|TRBV14|.
ASSRLRGSLYEQY
>TRBJ2-2|TRBV19|.
ASSTGYPGELF
>TRBJ2-7|TRBV7-2|.
ASSLAEAGGQYEQY
>TRBJ2-5|TRBV7-9|.
ASSLAVRGETQY
>TRBJ2-2|TRBV7-6|.
ASSLSGELF
>TRBJ2-1|TRBV2|.
ASSEERASYNEQF
>TRBJ2-7|TRBV28|.
ASSGGPGAYEQY
>TRBJ2-2|TRBV25-1|.
ASSGQRANTGELF
>TRBJ1-1|TRBV11-2|.
ASSLVVQSEAF
>TRBJ2-5|TRBV28|.
ASSRTSGGPSGTQY
>TRBJ1-2|TRBV28|.
ASSSLYGLTPGYGYT
>TRBJ2-7|TRBV6-1|.
ASSEEGQASGLEQY
>TRBJ2-7|TRBV19|.
ASSAGQGWAEQY
>TRBJ1-2|TRBV29-1|few
SVTGDGYT
>TRBJ2-2|TRBV5-1|few
ASSLDAGLNTGELF
>TRBJ2-3|TRBV5-1|.
ASSSTLAGGITDTQY